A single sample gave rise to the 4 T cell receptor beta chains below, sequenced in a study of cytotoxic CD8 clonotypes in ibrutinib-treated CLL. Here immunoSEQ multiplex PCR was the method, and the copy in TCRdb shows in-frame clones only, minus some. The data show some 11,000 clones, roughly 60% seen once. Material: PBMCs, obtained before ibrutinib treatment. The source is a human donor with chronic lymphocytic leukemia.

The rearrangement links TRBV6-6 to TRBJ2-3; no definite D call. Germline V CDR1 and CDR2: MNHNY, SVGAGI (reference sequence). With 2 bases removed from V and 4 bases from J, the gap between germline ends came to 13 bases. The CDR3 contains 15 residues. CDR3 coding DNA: TGTGCCAGCAGTTACCGACCGCCGCCGGCAGATACGCAGTATTTT. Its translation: CASSYRPPPADTQYF.

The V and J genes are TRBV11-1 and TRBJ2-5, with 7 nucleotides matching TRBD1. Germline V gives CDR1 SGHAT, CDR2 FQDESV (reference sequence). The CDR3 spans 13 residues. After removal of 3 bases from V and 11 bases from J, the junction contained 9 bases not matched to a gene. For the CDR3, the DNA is TGTGCCAGCAGCTTCCGACAGGGCCTTTCACAGTACTTC. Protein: CASSFRQGLSQYF. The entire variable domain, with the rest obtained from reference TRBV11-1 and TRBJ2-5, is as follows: EAEVAQSPRYKITEKSQAVAFWCDPISGHATLYWYRQILGQGPELLVQFQDESVVDDSQLPKDRFSAERLKGVDSTLKIQPAELGDSAMYLCASSFRQGLSQYFGPGTRLLVL.

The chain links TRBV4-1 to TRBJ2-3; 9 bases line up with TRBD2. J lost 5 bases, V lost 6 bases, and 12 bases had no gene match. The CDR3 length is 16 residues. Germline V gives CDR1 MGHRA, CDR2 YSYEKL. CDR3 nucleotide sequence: TGCGCCAGCAGTCCTGAAGCGGGGGGCGGGGGAGATACGCAGTATTTT. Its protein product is CASSPEAGGGGDTQYF.

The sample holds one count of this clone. In DNA form, the CDR3 reads TGTGCCAGCGGGCGGGGTAGCACAGATACGCAGTATTTT. The encoded protein is CASGRGSTDTQYF. V is TRBV2 and J is TRBJ2-3, with TRBD2 as a possible D gene (6 bases). Between the trimmed V and J ends, which lost 8 bases and 0 bases, there was a span of 9 bases. Germline V gene data show CDR1 as SNHLY and CDR2 as FYNNEI. The CDR3 consists of 13 residues.